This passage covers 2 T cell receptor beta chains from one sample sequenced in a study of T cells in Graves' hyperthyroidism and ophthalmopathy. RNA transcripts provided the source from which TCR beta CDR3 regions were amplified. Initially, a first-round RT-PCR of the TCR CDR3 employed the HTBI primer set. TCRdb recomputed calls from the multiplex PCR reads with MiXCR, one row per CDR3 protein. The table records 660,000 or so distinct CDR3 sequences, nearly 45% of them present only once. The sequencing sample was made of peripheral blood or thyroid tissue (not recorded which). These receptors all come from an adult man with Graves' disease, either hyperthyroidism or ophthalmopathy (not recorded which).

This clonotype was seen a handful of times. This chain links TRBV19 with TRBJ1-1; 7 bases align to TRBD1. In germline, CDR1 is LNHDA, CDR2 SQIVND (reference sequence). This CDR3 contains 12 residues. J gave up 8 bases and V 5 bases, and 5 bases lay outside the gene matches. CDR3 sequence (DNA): TGTGCCAGTAGTCCTGGGACAGCGGAAGCTTTCTTT. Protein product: CASSPGTAEAFF.

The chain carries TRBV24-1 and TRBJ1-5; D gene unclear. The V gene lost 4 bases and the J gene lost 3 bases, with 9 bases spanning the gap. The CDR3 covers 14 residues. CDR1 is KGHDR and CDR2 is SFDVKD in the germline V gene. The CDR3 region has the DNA TGTGCCACCAGTGAGTGGCAGAACAATCAGCCCCAGCATTTT. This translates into CATSEWQNNQPQHF.